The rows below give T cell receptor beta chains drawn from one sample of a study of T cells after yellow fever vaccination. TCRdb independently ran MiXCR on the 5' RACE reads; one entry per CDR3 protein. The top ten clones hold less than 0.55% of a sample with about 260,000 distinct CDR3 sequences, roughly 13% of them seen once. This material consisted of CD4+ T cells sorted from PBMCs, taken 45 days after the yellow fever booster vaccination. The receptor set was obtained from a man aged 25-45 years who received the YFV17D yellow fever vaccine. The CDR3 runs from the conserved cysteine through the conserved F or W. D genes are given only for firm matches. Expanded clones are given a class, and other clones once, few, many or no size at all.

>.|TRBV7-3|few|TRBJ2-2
CASSLTYRLNTGELFF
TGTGCCAGCAGCTTGACGTACAGGCTGAACACCGGGGAGCTGTTTTTT
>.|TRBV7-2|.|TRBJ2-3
CASSGPERITDTQYF
TGTGCCAGCAGCGGACCGGAGCGAATCACAGATACGCAGTATTTT
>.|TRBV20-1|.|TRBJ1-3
CSALRTGNTIYF
TGCAGTGCCCTCCGGACTGGAAACACCATATATTTT
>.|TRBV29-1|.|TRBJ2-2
CSVSSGLVTGELFF
TGCAGCGTCTCCTCAGGGTTAGTCACCGGGGAGCTGTTTTTT
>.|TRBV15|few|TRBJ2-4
CATTTPGENIQYF
TGTGCCACCACAACACCGGGAGAAAACATTCAGTACTTC
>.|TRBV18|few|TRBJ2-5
CASSPSGIGQETQYF
TGTGCCAGCTCACCATCGGGGATCGGGCAAGAGACCCAGTACTTC
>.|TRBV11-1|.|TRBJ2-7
CASSRRRPPYEQNF
TGTGCCAGCAGCCGCCGGAGGCCCCCCTACGAGCAGAACTTC
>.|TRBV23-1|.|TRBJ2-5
CASSQSGPVKTQYF
TGCGCCAGCAGTCAATCTGGCCCCGTTAAGACCCAGTACTTC
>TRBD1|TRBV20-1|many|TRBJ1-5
CSAQGTAYSNQPQHF
TGCAGTGCACAAGGGACAGCTTATAGCAATCAGCCCCAGCATTTT
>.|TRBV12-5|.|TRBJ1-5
CASGTRDTFNQPQHF
TGTGCTAGTGGTACACGGGACACCTTCAATCAGCCCCAGCATTTT